What follows describes a single TCR beta chain. This sample stems from a study of control samples from healthy donors and cancer patients. Measured with immunoSEQ multiplex PCR; TCRdb has only the in-frame clones, and not every one. The sample lists fewer than 200,000 clones; 85% to 90% were seen once. Germline CDR1 SGHTA, CDR2 FQGNSA. V shed 4 bases and J 5 bases; nucleotides not matched to a gene: 11. The CDR3 spans 17 residues. The sequenced material came from blood. The TCR comes from a woman aged 45-65 years in good health. This chain uses TRBV7-2 with TRBJ2-5, with 12 positions matching TRBD2. The CDR3 loop reads CASSSRRLAGVGETQYF. The CDR3 nucleotides are TGTGCCAGCAGCTCACGTAGACTAGCGGGGGTGGGCGAGACCCAGTACTTC.